In this sample, the clone carrying this T cell receptor (beta chain) is large (0.1 to 1%). The antigen is unknown. This entry comes from a study of T cell repertoires in aging, cancer and after chemotherapy. Turning to the study itself: Donors were grouped into six age bands spanning 30 or younger through 70 or older. Paired samples before and after chemotherapy came from glioblastoma patients receiving temozolomide-based therapy. The whole study produced a dataset of roughly 8.6 million TCR reads. The study, taken as a whole, reports: Untreated cancer patients had significantly lower blood TCR diversity than age-matched healthy donors.

Rearranged V-D-J TRB sequences were amplified with a mixed TRB-A/B primer pool. TCRdb processed the multiplex PCR reads anew with MiXCR; each CDR3 protein has one entry. The sample yields over 350 distinct CDR3 sequences, 30% to 35% seen once. The template was genomic DNA from peripheral blood, not RNA. This CDR3 comprises 15 residues. J was trimmed by 0 bases and V by 10 bases; bases with no gene match: 11. CDR1 and CDR2 (germline): MNHEY, SVGEGT. The receptor was isolated from a human donor with a solid tumor. Specimen: blood. The chain recombines TRBV6-2 or TRBV6-3 with TRBJ2-5, with 7 bases lining up with TRBD2. The CDR3 DNA reads TGTGCCACCCTACCTCCGGGACTAAACCAAGAGACCCAGTACTTC. Translated, it gives CATLPPGLNQETQYF.